Each of the 29 T cell receptor beta chains below was sequenced from the same sample in a study of blood T cell repertoires in COVID-19. Sequencing was performed with immunoSEQ multiplex PCR; in TCRdb, only in-frame clones are kept and a portion is missing. Among about 220,000 clones, under 90% were seen once, and the ten largest hold approximately 5.1%. The source material was peripheral blood. The origin of the receptors is a woman in her sixties or seventies who had recovered from COVID-19.

The chain combines TRBV5-5 with TRBJ2-2, with TRBD2 matching 9 bases. Per the germline V gene, CDR1 is SGHKS and CDR2 is YYEKEE (reference sequence). The V segment lost 2 bases and the J segment 3 bases; nucleotides outside the gene matches: 5. The CDR3 runs to 16 residues. CDR3 in amino acids: CASSFAGGPYTGELFF. The CDR3 region has the DNA TGTGCCAGCAGCTTCGCGGGGGGGCCGTACACCGGGGAGCTGTTTTTT.

This clone appeared once. The rearrangement uses TRBV6-2 or TRBV6-3 and TRBJ2-1; D gene ambiguous. V was trimmed by 2 bases and J by 9 bases, leaving 11 bases between them. Germline V gene data show CDR1 as MNHEY and CDR2 as SVGEGT. The CDR3 runs 13 residues. The CDR3 reads CASSYNAPGEQFF. In nucleotides, the CDR3 is TGTGCCAGCAGTTACAACGCACCGGGTGAGCAGTTCTTC.

This chain connects TRBV7-2 to TRBJ2-5; 7 positions match TRBD1. V was clipped by 2 bases and J by 4 bases; unmatched bases: 10. Per the germline V gene, CDR1 is SGHTA and CDR2 is FQGNSA. The CDR3 length is 16 residues. The CDR3 here is CASSLSIGRGLETQYF. CDR3 nucleotides: TGTGCCAGCAGCTTATCGATCGGCAGGGGGTTAGAGACCCAGTACTTC. Full variable domain (missing parts from reference TRBV7-2 and TRBJ2-5): GAGVSQSPSNKVTEKGKDVELRCDPISGHTALYWYRQSLGQGLEFLIYFQGNSAPDKSGLPSDRFSAERTGGSVSTLTIQRTQQEDSAVYLCASSLSIGRGLETQYFGPGTRLLVL.

This chain uses TRBV7-2 with TRBJ2-1; tentatively, D is TRBD2 (6 bases). Trimming stripped 2 bases from V and 8 bases from J, with 13 bases between. Per germline, CDR1 SGHTA and CDR2 FQGNSA. The CDR3 covers 14 residues. CDR3 coding DNA: TGTGCCAGCAGCTTAAACCGGGGGAATTATGAGCAGTTCTTC. This sequence encodes CASSLNRGNYEQFF.

V usage is TRBV4-3 and J usage is TRBJ2-1, with 10 nucleotides matching TRBD1. The CDR3 runs 15 residues. The V gene end was trimmed by 4 bases and the J gene end by 7 bases; junction bases not matched to a gene: 7. CDR1 LGHNA and CDR2 YSLEER come from the germline V gene. The CDR3 DNA reads TGCGCCAGCAGCCGCCGGGACAGGGGAGGAAATGAGCAGTTCTTC. Translated: CASSRRDRGGNEQFF.

J is TRBJ2-3 and V is TRBV6-2 or TRBV6-3; 12 bases line up with TRBD2. Germline V gives CDR1 MNHEY, CDR2 SVGEGT. The CDR3 covers 15 residues. The trim removed 6 bases at V and 6 bases at J, leaving 7 bases unmatched. CDR3 residues: CASSPTSGGRDTQYF. In DNA, the CDR3 is TGTGCCAGCAGCCCGACTAGCGGGGGTCGGGATACGCAGTATTTT.

The chain combines TRBV19 with TRBJ2-3; no clear D gene. V gave up 3 bases and J gave up 4 bases, with 17 bases separating them. The CDR3 totals 16 residues. Germline CDR1 LNHDA, CDR2 SQIVND (reference sequence). The DNA of the CDR3 is TGTGCCAGTAGTATCGGCCCCGGAGCTTCTTCAGATACGCAGTATTTT. Translation: CASSIGPGASSDTQYF.

The CDR3 here is CASSQGYGVMSYGYTF. As DNA, the CDR3 is TGTGCCAGCAGCCAGGGCTACGGGGTAATGAGTTATGGCTACACCTTC. V and J are TRBV3-1 (or the pseudogene TRBV3-2) and TRBJ1-2; D is unclear. Trimming removed 3 bases at V and 5 bases at J, with 19 bases between. Germline V lookup: CDR1 LGHDT, CDR2 YNNKEL (reference sequence). CDR3 length equals 16 residues.

As to this clone: Distinct nucleotide sequences in the sample also encode this CDR3. J is TRBJ2-5 and V is TRBV12-3 or TRBV12-4; TRBD1 is a possible D gene (6 bases). V was cut by 5 bases and J by 2 bases, with 9 bases left in between. The CDR3 has 13 amino acids. Here the CDR3 DNA reads TGTGCCAGCAGTCCCGGACAGCAAGAGACCCAGTACTTC. Translation: CASSPGQQETQYF.

The rearrangement uses TRBV15 and TRBJ1-2; D unclear. CDR3 length equals 13 residues. Germline CDR1 LNHNV, CDR2 YYDKDF (reference sequence). V dropped 4 bases and J dropped 4 bases, with 10 bases sitting between them. In DNA, the CDR3 is TGTGCCACCAGCACAGGAGGTTCCTATGGCTACACCTTC. This translates into CATSTGGSYGYTF.

This clone was observed once. The V call is TRBV6-2 or TRBV6-3, the J call TRBJ2-2, with 9 bases aligning to TRBD2. V gave up 5 bases and J gave up 3 bases; unmatched junction bases: 7. Germline V gene lookup returns CDR1 MNHEY and CDR2 SVGEGT. This CDR3 has 16 amino acids. The CDR3 region has the DNA TGTGCCAGCAGTGGTCGACTAGCGGACCACACCGGGGAGCTGTTTTTT. This sequence encodes CASSGRLADHTGELFF.

This clone was counted between two and nine times. The chain couples TRBV9 to TRBJ2-5, with D unresolved. Germline assignment: CDR1 SGDLS and CDR2 YYNGEE. This CDR3 is 13 amino acids long. Trimming pared 4 bases from V and 4 bases from J, leaving 11 bases between. The DNA of the CDR3 is TGTGCCAGCAGCCCCACCTTCGGAGAGACCCAGTACTTC. Protein: CASSPTFGETQYF.

The chain employs TRBV6-4 and TRBJ1-2; 8 bases agree with TRBD1. The junction had 6 bases not matched to a gene; V was cut back by 3 bases and J by 3 bases. CDR1 is MRHNA, CDR2 SNTAGT, per germline. The CDR3 is 15 amino acids. The CDR3 sequence is CASSDGQGADYGYTF. CDR3 in DNA: TGTGCCAGCAGTGATGGGCAGGGGGCGGACTATGGCTACACCTTC.

The rearrangement uses TRBV6-4 and TRBJ1-3; D unresolved. The CDR3 is made up of 15 amino acids. Trimming took off 9 bases at V and 0 bases at J, with 15 bases between the two ends. CDR1 is MRHNA and CDR2 is SNTAGT in the germline V gene. The DNA of the CDR3 is TGTGCCAGTAATCCGGGATGTTACTCTGGAAACACCATATATTTT. This sequence encodes CASNPGCYSGNTIYF.

The chain employs TRBV27 and TRBJ1-5; tentative D call: TRBD1 (5 bases). This CDR3 comprises 16 residues. V lost 2 bases and J lost 3, with 14 bases in between. Germline CDR1 and CDR2: MNHEY and SMNVEV (reference sequence). The CDR3 DNA is TGTGCCAGCAGTTTACAATCAGCAGGGCACAATCAGCCCCAGCATTTT. Amino acid sequence: CASSLQSAGHNQPQHF.

The CDR3 bases are TGTGCCAGTAGTAGAGACAGGGGTCAGCCCCAGCATTTT. This gives the protein CASSRDRGQPQHF. This sequence joins TRBV19 and TRBJ1-5, with 8 positions matching TRBD1. The germline V gene has CDR1 LNHDA and CDR2 SQIVND (reference sequence). Unmatched junction bases numbered 2, after V lost 4 bases and J lost 6 bases. The CDR3 totals 13 residues.

This chain joins TRBV6-5 and TRBJ2-2, with a weak D call TRBD1 (5 bases). The CDR3 has 16 amino acids. V was trimmed by 4 bases and J by 1 base, leaving 13 bases between them. Germline V gene lookup returns CDR1 MNHEY and CDR2 SVGAGI. The CDR3 reads CASSLSSQGNTGELFF. The CDR3 DNA follows: TGTGCCAGCAGTTTATCCAGCCAGGGGAACACCGGGGAGCTGTTTTTT.

The rearrangement joins TRBV10-2 to TRBJ1-1; D is undetermined. Germline V gene data show CDR1 as WSHSY and CDR2 as SAAADI. The CDR3 is 15 amino acids. V lost 5 bases, J lost 2 bases, and 15 bases lay in between. This CDR3 reads CASSPLGEVNTEAFF. Here the CDR3 DNA reads TGCGCCAGCAGTCCCCTTGGGGAGGTAAACACTGAAGCTTTCTTT.

V usage is TRBV14 and J usage is TRBJ1-6; TRBD1 matches 7 bases. Germline-derived CDR1 and CDR2 are SGHDN and FVKESK. The CDR3 loop spans 14 amino acids. The ends lost 5 bases at V and 14 bases at J; junction bases unmatched: 12. This CDR3 is CASSAGQRFRALHF. CDR3 DNA sequence: TGTGCCAGCAGCGCGGGACAGAGGTTTAGGGCCCTCCACTTT.

The chain joins TRBV10-3 to TRBJ2-2; TRBD1 is a possible D gene (6 bases). Per the germline V gene, CDR1 is ENHRY and CDR2 is SYGVKD. The CDR3 extends over 19 amino acids. V was cut by 7 bases and J by 1 base, with 25 bases left in between. The CDR3 coding sequence is TGTGCCATCAACACACCGGGACAAAGAGTCAAAGGGAACACCGGGGAGCTGTTTTTT. As protein: CAINTPGQRVKGNTGELFF.

This rearrangement joins TRBV6-6 to TRBJ1-6, with D tentatively TRBD1 (6 bases). Germline assignment: CDR1 MNHNY and CDR2 SVGAGI (reference sequence). Trimming removed 6 bases at V and 6 bases at J, with 15 bases between. CDR3 length equals 15 residues. CDR3 in amino acids: CASSFTGTTNSPLHF. CDR3 nucleotide sequence: TGTGCCAGCAGCTTTACCGGGACAACTAATTCACCCCTCCACTTT.

This clone has just one count. The chain employs TRBV9 and TRBJ2-7; the match to TRBD2 covers 8 bases. Germline values: CDR1 SGDLS, CDR2 YYNGEE. V lost 0 bases to trimming and J lost 2 bases; unmatched junction nucleotides: 4. The CDR3 totals 15 residues. The CDR3 sequence is CASSVEGSGAYEQYF. CDR3 DNA: TGTGCCAGCAGCGTAGAGGGTAGCGGGGCCTACGAGCAGTACTTC.

The chain joins TRBV5-1 to TRBJ2-5, with TRBD1 matching over 12 bases. Unmatched junction bases numbered 5, after V lost 3 bases and J lost 5 bases. Germline CDR1 SGHRS, CDR2 YFSETQ. This CDR3 spans 15 amino acids. This CDR3 is CASSSGQGAAETQYF. The DNA of the CDR3 is TGCGCCAGCAGCTCGGGACAGGGGGCAGCGGAGACCCAGTACTTC.

The rearrangement joins TRBV4-1 to TRBJ1-6; maybe TRBD1 (6 bases). CDR3 length: 14 amino acids. In germline, CDR1 is MGHRA, CDR2 YSYEKL. V lost 3 bases and J lost 10, with 13 bases in between. The CDR3 DNA sequence: TGCGCCAGCAGCCACCCACAGGGAAGCTCACCCCTCCACTTT. Translated: CASSHPQGSSPLHF.

This clone came up a few times. The CDR3 region is CASSLGTVKETQYF. For the CDR3, the DNA is TGCGCCAGCAGCTTGGGGACAGTAAAAGAGACCCAGTACTTC. The V call is TRBV5-1, the J call TRBJ2-5, with D maybe TRBD1 (6 bases). CDR1 is SGHRS and CDR2 is YFSETQ in the germline V gene. V was shortened by 0 bases and J by 3 bases, with 9 bases between the two germline ends. This CDR3 region has 14 residues.

This sequence joins TRBV6-7 and TRBJ1-6, with unresolved D. TRBV6-7 counts as an open reading frame of uncertain function. V was trimmed by 3 bases and J by 7 bases, leaving 10 bases between them. This CDR3 has 14 amino acids. Here the CDR3 DNA reads TGTGCCAGCAGTTATCGATTCAGAAATTCACCCCTCCACTTT. The encoded protein is CASSYRFRNSPLHF.

V and J are TRBV7-2 and TRBJ2-3; 9 positions agree with TRBD2. The CDR3 is 17 residues long. CDR1 is SGHTA and CDR2 is FQGNSA in the germline V gene. V dropped 5 bases and J dropped 0; count of bases not matched to a gene: 9. This chain's CDR3 is CASSQTSGRYSTDTQYF. The CDR3 DNA reads TGTGCCAGCAGCCAGACTAGCGGTAGATACAGCACAGATACGCAGTATTTT.

The chain recombines TRBV7-9 with TRBJ2-1; D not certain. The CDR3 totals 14 residues. V was cut by 1 base and J by 6 bases, with 10 bases left in between. The germline CDR1 and CDR2 sequences are SEHNR and FQNEAQ (reference sequence). CDR3 in amino acids: CASSLGSTSNEQFF. The CDR3 nucleotides read TGTGCCAGCAGCTTAGGGTCGACAAGCAATGAGCAGTTCTTC.

The rearrangement joins TRBV7-9 to TRBJ1-6; tentatively, D is TRBD1 (6 bases). Deletions cut 1 base from V and 5 bases from J, with 15 bases between. Germline assignment: CDR1 SEHNR and CDR2 FQNEAQ (reference sequence). CDR3 size: 17 residues. The CDR3 DNA reads TGTGCCAGCAGCTTAGTAATCGGGGGGGACAATAATTCACCCCTCCACTTT. Translating gives CASSLVIGGDNNSPLHF. The complete variable domain, with remaining parts taken from reference TRBV7-9 and TRBJ1-6, reads DTGVSQNPRHKITKRGQNVTFRCDPISEHNRLYWYRQTLGQGPEFLTYFQNEAQLEKSRLLSDRFSAERPKGSFSTLEIQRTEQGDSAMYLCASSLVIGGDNNSPLHFGNGTRLTVT.